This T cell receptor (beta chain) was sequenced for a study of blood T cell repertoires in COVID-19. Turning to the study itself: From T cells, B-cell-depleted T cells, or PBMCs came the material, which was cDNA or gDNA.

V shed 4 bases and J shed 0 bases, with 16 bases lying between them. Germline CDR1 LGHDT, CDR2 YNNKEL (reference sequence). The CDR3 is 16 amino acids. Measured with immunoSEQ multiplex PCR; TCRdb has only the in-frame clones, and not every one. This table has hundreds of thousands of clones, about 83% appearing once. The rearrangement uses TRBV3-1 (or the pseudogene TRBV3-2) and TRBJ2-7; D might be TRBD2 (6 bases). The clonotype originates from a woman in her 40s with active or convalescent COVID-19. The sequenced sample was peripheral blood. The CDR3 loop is CASSRPGTSSSYEQYF. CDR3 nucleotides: TGTGCCAGCAGCCGTCCAGGGACTTCCTCCTCCTACGAGCAGTACTTC.